These T cell receptor beta chains were read from a single sample in a study of blood T cell repertoires in COVID-19. Clones were read by immunoSEQ multiplex PCR, and TCRdb kept only the in-frame ones, dropping some. The table shows around 160,000 clones, with around 87% occurring only once. Sequences were obtained from peripheral blood. These receptors originate from a man in his late teens or twenties with COVID-19, enrolled during active disease. Each CDR3 is given with its conserved first and last residue. Each record gives: CDR3 protein, CDR3 DNA, D gene, J gene, V gene, clone size. D genes are given only for firm matches. The size entry is marked missing in some rows and otherwise reads once, few, many or a size class.

CDR3: CSVSNEQFF
DNA: TGCAGCGTTTCAAATGAGCAGTTCTTC
D: .
J: TRBJ2-1
V: TRBV29-1
size: .

CDR3: CASSPRQGRTEAFF
DNA: TGTGCCAGCAGCCCACGACAGGGTCGGACTGAAGCTTTCTTT
D: TRBD1
J: TRBJ1-1
V: TRBV7-2
size: .

CDR3: CASSKKAGYSEAFF
DNA: TGTGCCAGCAGCAAAAAGGCGGGGTATTCTGAAGCTTTCTTT
D: .
J: TRBJ1-1
V: TRBV7-9
size: .

CDR3: CASSPLRAAQPYEQYF
DNA: TGTGCCAGCAGCCCCCTGAGGGCAGCACAACCCTACGAGCAGTACTTC
D: .
J: TRBJ2-7
V: TRBV11-2
size: .

CDR3: CASGSGTSGPRGNIQYF
DNA: TGTGCCAGCGGATCCGGGACTAGCGGTCCCAGGGGAAACATTCAGTACTTC
D: TRBD2
J: TRBJ2-4
V: TRBV28
size: .

CDR3: CASSDPDSGGTYNEQFF
DNA: TGTGCCAGCAGTGACCCGGATAGCGGGGGGACCTACAATGAGCAGTTCTTC
D: TRBD2
J: TRBJ2-1
V: TRBV6-1
size: once

CDR3: CASRPGLASAARDYNEQFF
DNA: TGTGCCAGTAGGCCGGGACTAGCGTCAGCCGCACGGGATTACAATGAGCAGTTCTTC
D: TRBD2
J: TRBJ2-1
V: TRBV19
size: .

CDR3: CASSLTRNTGELFF
DNA: TGTGCCAGCAGCTTAACCAGGAACACCGGGGAGCTGTTTTTT
D: .
J: TRBJ2-2
V: TRBV7-3
size: .

CDR3: CASSLDRTNTEAFF
DNA: TGTGCCAGCAGCCTGGACAGAACGAACACTGAAGCTTTCTTT
D: .
J: TRBJ1-1
V: TRBV11-3
size: .

CDR3: CASSLFSTGGFGYTF
DNA: TGTGCCAGCAGTTTATTCAGCACAGGGGGTTTTGGCTACACCTTC
D: TRBD1
J: TRBJ1-2
V: TRBV27
size: .

CDR3: CASSRAQALSSYNSPLHF
DNA: TGTGCCAGCAGCCGAGCGCAGGCCCTGAGCTCCTATAATTCACCCCTCCACTTT
D: .
J: TRBJ1-6
V: TRBV7-8
size: .

CDR3: CATSRDNGGFYNSPLHF
DNA: TGTGCCACCAGCAGAGATAATGGGGGGTTTTATAATTCACCCCTCCACTTT
D: .
J: TRBJ1-6
V: TRBV15
size: once

CDR3: CASSLATSGAETDTQYF
DNA: TGTGCCAGCAGCTTAGCGACTAGCGGAGCGGAGACAGATACGCAGTATTTT
D: TRBD2
J: TRBJ2-3
V: TRBV7-2
size: .

CDR3: CASSGDGTVYGYTF
DNA: TGTGCCAGCAGCGGAGACGGGACAGTCTATGGCTACACCTTC
D: TRBD1
J: TRBJ1-2
V: TRBV9
size: .

CDR3: CASSLASYEQYF
DNA: TGTGCCAGCAGCTTAGCCTCTTACGAGCAGTACTTC
D: .
J: TRBJ2-7
V: TRBV11-2
size: .

CDR3: CASSYGQGGAALRYTF
DNA: TGTGCCAGCAGCTACGGACAGGGGGGCGCCGCGCTACGCTACACCTTC
D: TRBD1
J: TRBJ1-2
V: TRBV5-6
size: .

CDR3: CASSQTGQRRYEQYF
DNA: TGTGCCAGTAGCCAGACGGGACAGCGGAGATACGAGCAGTACTTC
D: TRBD1
J: TRBJ2-7
V: TRBV19
size: .

CDR3: CASSVDGSTDTQYF
DNA: TGTGCCAGCAGCGTAGACGGGAGCACAGATACGCAGTATTTT
D: .
J: TRBJ2-3
V: TRBV9
size: once

CDR3: CASSVDRDDGYTF
DNA: TGTGCCAGCAGTGTGGACAGGGACGATGGCTACACCTTC
D: TRBD1
J: TRBJ1-2
V: TRBV25-1
size: .

CDR3: CASSQEGQGADTQYF
DNA: TGCGCCAGCAGCCAAGAGGGACAGGGAGCAGATACGCAGTATTTT
D: TRBD1
J: TRBJ2-3
V: TRBV4-1
size: .

CDR3: CASSLRRGQETQYF
DNA: TGTGCCAGCAGTTTACGGCGGGGACAAGAGACCCAGTACTTC
D: .
J: TRBJ2-5
V: TRBV28
size: once

CDR3: CASSSPGLAGDRRRDEQYF
DNA: TGTGCCAGCAGTTCCCCGGGACTAGCGGGAGACAGACGTAGAGACGAGCAGTACTTC
D: TRBD2
J: TRBJ2-7
V: TRBV27
size: .

CDR3: CASSLGRTSPNEQFF
DNA: TGTGCCAGCAGCTTAGGAAGGACTAGCCCGAATGAGCAGTTCTTC
D: TRBD2
J: TRBJ2-1
V: TRBV11-1
size: once

CDR3: CASSRQGYMNTEAFF
DNA: TGTGCCAGCAGTCGACAGGGATACATGAACACTGAAGCTTTCTTT
D: TRBD1
J: TRBJ1-1
V: TRBV9
size: .

CDR3: CASSPLKGRDEKLFF
DNA: TGTGCCAGCAGCCCGCTTAAGGGGCGAGATGAAAAACTGTTTTTT
D: .
J: TRBJ1-4
V: TRBV7-2
size: .

CDR3: CATAGTSVQETQYF
DNA: TGTGCCACCGCCGGGACTAGCGTCCAAGAGACCCAGTACTTC
D: TRBD2
J: TRBJ2-5
V: TRBV2
size: .

CDR3: CASKASGETQYF
DNA: TGTGCCAGCAAGGCTAGCGGGGAGACCCAGTACTTC
D: TRBD2
J: TRBJ2-5
V: TRBV27
size: once

CDR3: CASSTSQRLVDTGELFF
DNA: TGTGCCAGCAGCACTTCTCAGAGACTAGTCGACACCGGGGAGCTGTTTTTT
D: .
J: TRBJ2-2
V: TRBV9
size: .

CDR3: CASSLPLGGGETQYF
DNA: TGTGCCAGCAGCCTCCCACTGGGGGGGGGAGAGACCCAGTACTTC
D: TRBD2
J: TRBJ2-5
V: TRBV3-1/TRBV3-2
size: .

CDR3: CAISLPGDSSYNEQFF
DNA: TGTGCCATCAGCCTACCAGGCGATAGCTCCTACAATGAGCAGTTCTTC
D: .
J: TRBJ2-1
V: TRBV10-3
size: .

CDR3: CASSSAGLRGETQYF
DNA: TGTGCCAGCAGCTCAGCGGGACTCAGGGGAGAGACCCAGTACTTC
D: .
J: TRBJ2-5
V: TRBV9
size: once

CDR3: CASSPTVRVSGHTDTQYF
DNA: TGTGCCAGCAGCCCCACCGTTCGGGTTAGCGGACACACAGATACGCAGTATTTT
D: .
J: TRBJ2-3
V: TRBV7-9
size: few

CDR3: CATSREEGALGEQYF
DNA: TGTGCCACCAGCAGAGAGGAGGGGGCGCTGGGGGAGCAGTACTTC
D: .
J: TRBJ2-7
V: TRBV15
size: once

CDR3: CASSFFMNTEAFF
DNA: TGTGCCAGCAGCTTTTTCATGAACACTGAAGCTTTCTTT
D: .
J: TRBJ1-1
V: TRBV7-8
size: .

CDR3: CASSFREASGNTIYF
DNA: TGTGCCAGCAGCTTCCGAGAGGCCTCTGGAAACACCATATATTTT
D: .
J: TRBJ1-3
V: TRBV7-9
size: .

CDR3: CATSDFADPAAYNEQFF
DNA: TGTGCCACCAGTGATTTCGCCGACCCCGCGGCCTACAATGAGCAGTTCTTC
D: .
J: TRBJ2-1
V: TRBV24-1
size: .

CDR3: CSAILLGSQYF
DNA: TGCAGTGCCATATTACTAGGGTCGCAGTATTTT
D: .
J: TRBJ2-3
V: TRBV20-1
size: .

CDR3: CATKRGYEQYF
DNA: TGTGCCACCAAAAGGGGCTACGAGCAGTACTTC
D: .
J: TRBJ2-7
V: TRBV27
size: .

CDR3: CASSLGTGYSTDTQYF
DNA: TGTGCCAGCAGCTTAGGTACAGGTTATAGCACAGATACGCAGTATTTT
D: .
J: TRBJ2-3
V: TRBV7-2
size: .

CDR3: CASSPTTGTYEQYF
DNA: TGCGCCAGCAGCCCTACAACAGGCACCTACGAGCAGTACTTC
D: .
J: TRBJ2-7
V: TRBV5-1
size: .

CDR3: CATSREGGTEAFF
DNA: TGTGCCACCAGCAGAGAAGGGGGCACTGAAGCTTTCTTT
D: .
J: TRBJ1-1
V: TRBV15
size: .

CDR3: CASILRGTSTDTQYF
DNA: TGTGCCAGCATTCTACGGGGGACTAGCACAGATACGCAGTATTTT
D: .
J: TRBJ2-3
V: TRBV28
size: once

CDR3: CASSVANGPQHF
DNA: TGTGCCAGCAGCGTAGCTAACGGGCCCCAGCATTTT
D: .
J: TRBJ1-5
V: TRBV9
size: .

CDR3: CASRTNRENTEAFF
DNA: TGTGCCAGCAGGACCAACAGGGAGAACACTGAAGCTTTCTTT
D: .
J: TRBJ1-1
V: TRBV6-5
size: .

CDR3: CASSLSGANVLTF
DNA: TGTGCCAGCAGTTTATCTGGGGCCAACGTCCTGACTTTC
D: .
J: TRBJ2-6
V: TRBV6-5
size: .

CDR3: CASSYPGSRYGYTF
DNA: TGTGCCAGCAGTTACCCGGGATCCCGCTATGGCTACACCTTC
D: .
J: TRBJ1-2
V: TRBV6-5
size: .

CDR3: CASSYTYNSPLHF
DNA: TGTGCCAGCAGTTACACATATAATTCACCCCTCCACTTT
D: .
J: TRBJ1-6
V: TRBV6-6
size: .

CDR3: CASSEDRGYEQYF
DNA: TGTGCCAGCAGCGAGGACAGGGGCTACGAGCAGTACTTC
D: TRBD1
J: TRBJ2-7
V: TRBV5-6
size: .

CDR3: CSVAGTASLSYEQYF
DNA: TGCAGCGTCGCCGGGACAGCCTCGTTATCCTACGAGCAGTACTTC
D: TRBD1
J: TRBJ2-7
V: TRBV29-1
size: .

CDR3: CASSLMLAGPTYDTQYF
DNA: TGCGCCAGCAGCTTGATGCTAGCGGGACCAACATACGATACGCAGTATTTT
D: TRBD2
J: TRBJ2-3
V: TRBV5-1
size: .

CDR3: CASSGLAGSTDTQYF
DNA: TGTGCCAGCAGCGGACTAGCGGGTAGCACAGATACGCAGTATTTT
D: TRBD2
J: TRBJ2-3
V: TRBV28
size: .

CDR3: CATSSWEGRNYGYTF
DNA: TGTGCCACCAGCAGTTGGGAGGGGCGGAACTATGGCTACACCTTC
D: .
J: TRBJ1-2
V: TRBV15
size: once

CDR3: CASSPTGRMAGANVLTF
DNA: TGTGCCAGCAGTCCCACAGGGCGGATGGCTGGGGCCAACGTCCTGACTTTC
D: .
J: TRBJ2-6
V: TRBV27
size: .

CDR3: CAWSDGGSAETQYF
DNA: TGTGCCTGGAGTGACGGCGGGAGTGCAGAGACCCAGTACTTC
D: TRBD2
J: TRBJ2-5
V: TRBV30
size: .

CDR3: CASSEGANTEAFF
DNA: TGTGCCAGCAGCGAGGGGGCAAATACTGAAGCTTTCTTT
D: TRBD1
J: TRBJ1-1
V: TRBV9
size: .

CDR3: CASSLAPGQIHSPLHF
DNA: TGTGCCAGCAGCTTAGCCCCGGGACAAATTCATTCACCCCTCCACTTT
D: .
J: TRBJ1-6
V: TRBV7-2
size: .

CDR3: CASSLGGDQPQHF
DNA: TGTGCCAGCAGCCTTGGGGGGGATCAGCCCCAGCATTTT
D: .
J: TRBJ1-5
V: TRBV7-2
size: .

CDR3: CASSLYQGLSNQPQHF
DNA: TGTGCCAGCAGCTTGTACCAGGGCCTTAGCAATCAGCCCCAGCATTTT
D: .
J: TRBJ1-5
V: TRBV5-8
size: .

CDR3: CAWGERDEQFF
DNA: TGTGCCTGGGGAGAGCGCGATGAGCAGTTCTTC
D: .
J: TRBJ2-1
V: TRBV30
size: once

CDR3: CAWSAGETQYF
DNA: TGTGCCTGGAGTGCCGGGGAGACCCAGTACTTC
D: .
J: TRBJ2-5
V: TRBV30
size: .